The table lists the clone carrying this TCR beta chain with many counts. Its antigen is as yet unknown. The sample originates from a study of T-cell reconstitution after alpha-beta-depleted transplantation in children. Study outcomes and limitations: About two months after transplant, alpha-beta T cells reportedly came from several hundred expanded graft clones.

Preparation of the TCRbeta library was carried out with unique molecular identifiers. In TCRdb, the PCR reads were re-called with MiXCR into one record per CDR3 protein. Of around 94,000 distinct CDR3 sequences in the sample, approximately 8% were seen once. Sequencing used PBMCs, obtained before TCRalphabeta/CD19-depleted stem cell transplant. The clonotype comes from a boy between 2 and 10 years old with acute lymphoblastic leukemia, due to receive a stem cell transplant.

The CDR3 sequence is CASSLLAGESYNEQFF. The CDR3 DNA reads TGTGCCAGCAGCTTATTAGCGGGGGAATCCTACAATGAGCAGTTCTTC. The chain uses TRBV7-2 and TRBJ2-1, with 9 nucleotides matching TRBD2. V gave up 2 bases and J gave up 1 base; unmatched junction bases: 3. The CDR3 sequence is 16 residues long. Germline CDR1 is SGHTA and CDR2 is FQGNSA.